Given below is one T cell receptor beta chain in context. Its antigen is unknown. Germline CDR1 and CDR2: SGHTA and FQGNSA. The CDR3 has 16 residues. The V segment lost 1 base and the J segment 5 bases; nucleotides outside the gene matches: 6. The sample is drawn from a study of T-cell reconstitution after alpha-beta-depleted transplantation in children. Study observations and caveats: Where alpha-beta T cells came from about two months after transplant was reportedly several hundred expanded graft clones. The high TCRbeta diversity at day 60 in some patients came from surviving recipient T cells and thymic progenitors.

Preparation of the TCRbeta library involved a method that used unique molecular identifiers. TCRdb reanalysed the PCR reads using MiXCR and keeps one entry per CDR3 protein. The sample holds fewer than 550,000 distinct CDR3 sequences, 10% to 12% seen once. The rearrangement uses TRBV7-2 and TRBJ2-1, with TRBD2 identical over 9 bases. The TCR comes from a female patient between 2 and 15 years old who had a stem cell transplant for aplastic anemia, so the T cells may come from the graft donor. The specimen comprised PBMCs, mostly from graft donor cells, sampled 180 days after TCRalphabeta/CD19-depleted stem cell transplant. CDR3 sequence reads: CASSLDQTSGHNEQFF. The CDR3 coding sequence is TGTGCCAGCAGCTTAGACCAGACTAGCGGACACAATGAGCAGTTCTTC.